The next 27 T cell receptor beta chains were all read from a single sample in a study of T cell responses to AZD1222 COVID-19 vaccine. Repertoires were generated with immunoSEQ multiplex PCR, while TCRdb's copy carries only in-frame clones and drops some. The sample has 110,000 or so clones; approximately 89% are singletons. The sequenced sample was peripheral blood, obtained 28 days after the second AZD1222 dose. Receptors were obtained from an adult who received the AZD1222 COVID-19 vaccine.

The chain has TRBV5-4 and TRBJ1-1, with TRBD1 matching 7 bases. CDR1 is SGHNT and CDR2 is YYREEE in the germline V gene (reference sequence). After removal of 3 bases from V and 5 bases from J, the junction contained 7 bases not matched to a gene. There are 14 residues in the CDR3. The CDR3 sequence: CASSSQGLGTEAFF. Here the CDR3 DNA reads TGTGCCAGCAGCTCACAGGGGCTTGGAACTGAAGCTTTCTTT.

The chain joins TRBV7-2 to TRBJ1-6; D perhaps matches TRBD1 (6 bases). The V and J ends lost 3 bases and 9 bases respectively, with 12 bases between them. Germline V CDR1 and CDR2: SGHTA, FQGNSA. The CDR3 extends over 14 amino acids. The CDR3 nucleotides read TGTGCCAGCAGCTTCCGGGACATCTCTTCACCCCTCCACTTT. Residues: CASSFRDISSPLHF.

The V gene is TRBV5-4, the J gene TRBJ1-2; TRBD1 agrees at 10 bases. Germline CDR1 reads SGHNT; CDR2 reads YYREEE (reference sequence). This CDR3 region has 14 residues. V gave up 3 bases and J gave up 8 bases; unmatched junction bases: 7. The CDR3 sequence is CASSSRDRGGGYTF. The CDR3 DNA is TGTGCCAGCAGCTCCCGGGACAGGGGAGGGGGCTACACCTTC.

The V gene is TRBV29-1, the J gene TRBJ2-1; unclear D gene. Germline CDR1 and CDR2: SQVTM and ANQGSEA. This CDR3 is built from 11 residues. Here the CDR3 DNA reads TGCGTTTTGGGCGGCCGAAATGAGCAGTTCTTC. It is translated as CVLGGRNEQFF.

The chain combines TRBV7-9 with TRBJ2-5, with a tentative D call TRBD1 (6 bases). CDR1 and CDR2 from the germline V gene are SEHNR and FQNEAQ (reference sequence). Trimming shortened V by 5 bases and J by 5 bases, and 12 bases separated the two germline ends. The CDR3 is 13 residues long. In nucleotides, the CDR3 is TGTGCCAGCAGCCGGGACATTGGCGAGACCCAGTACTTC. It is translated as CASSRDIGETQYF.

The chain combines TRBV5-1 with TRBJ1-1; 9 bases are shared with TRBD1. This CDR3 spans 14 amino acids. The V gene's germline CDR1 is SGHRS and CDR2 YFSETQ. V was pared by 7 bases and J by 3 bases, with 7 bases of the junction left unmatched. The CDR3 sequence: CASSRQGEDTEAFF. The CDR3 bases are TGCGCCAGCTCTAGACAGGGGGAGGACACTGAAGCTTTCTTT.

The CDR3 DNA reads TGTGCCAGCAGCCAGGAAGGTCCCGGGGCCAACGTCCTGACTTTC. Translation gives CASSQEGPGANVLTF. The chain has TRBV4-2 and TRBJ2-6, with no clear D. The CDR3 has 15 residues. The V gene lost 3 bases and the J gene lost 4 bases, with 10 bases spanning the gap. Germline V gene data show CDR1 as LGHNA and CDR2 as YNFKEQ.

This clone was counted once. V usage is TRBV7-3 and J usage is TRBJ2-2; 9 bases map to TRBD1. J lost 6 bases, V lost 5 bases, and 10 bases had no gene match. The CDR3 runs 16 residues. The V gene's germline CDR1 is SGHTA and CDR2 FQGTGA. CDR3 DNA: TGTGCCAGCAGCCTTCCGGGACAGGGTAAACCCGGGGAGCTGTTTTTT. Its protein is CASSLPGQGKPGELFF. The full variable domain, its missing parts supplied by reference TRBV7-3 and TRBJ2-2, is GAGVSQTPSNKVTEKGKYVELRCDPISGHTALYWYRQSLGQGPEFLIYFQGTGAADDSGLPNDRFFAVRPEGSVSTLKIQRTERGDSAVYLCASSLPGQGKPGELFFGEGSRLTVL.

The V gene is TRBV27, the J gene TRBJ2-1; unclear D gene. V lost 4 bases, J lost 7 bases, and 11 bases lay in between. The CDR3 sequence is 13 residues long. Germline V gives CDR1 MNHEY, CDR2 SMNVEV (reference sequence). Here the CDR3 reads CASSSSLVNEQFF. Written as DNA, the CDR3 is TGTGCCAGCAGTTCCTCCCTCGTTAATGAGCAGTTCTTC.

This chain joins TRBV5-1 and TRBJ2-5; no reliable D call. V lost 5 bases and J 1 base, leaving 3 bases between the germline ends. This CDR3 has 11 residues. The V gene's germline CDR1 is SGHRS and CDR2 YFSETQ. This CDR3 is CASRGQETQYF. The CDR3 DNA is TGCGCCAGCAGGGGCCAAGAGACCCAGTACTTC. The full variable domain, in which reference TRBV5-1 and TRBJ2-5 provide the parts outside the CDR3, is KAGVTQTPRYLIKTRGQQVTLSCSPISGHRSVSWYQQTPGQGLQFLFEYFSETQRNKGNFPGRFSGRQFSNSRSEMNVSTLELGDSALYLCASRGQETQYFGPGTRLLVL.

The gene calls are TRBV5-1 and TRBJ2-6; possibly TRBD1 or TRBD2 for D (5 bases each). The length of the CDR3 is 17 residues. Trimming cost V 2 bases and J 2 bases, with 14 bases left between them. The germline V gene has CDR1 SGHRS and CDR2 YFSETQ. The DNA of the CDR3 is TGCGCCAGCAGCTTCGCCCGGGACCCCACTGGGGCCAACGTCCTGACTTTC. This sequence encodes CASSFARDPTGANVLTF.

CDR3 amino acids: CASSFTGGAVASPLHF. CDR3 nucleotides: TGTGCCAGCAGCTTTACAGGGGGCGCGGTTGCTTCACCCCTCCACTTT. V usage is TRBV5-4 and J usage is TRBJ1-6; 9 nucleotides agree with TRBD1. The CDR3 runs 16 residues. Germline V gives CDR1 SGHNT, CDR2 YYREEE (reference sequence). The junction had 9 bases not matched to a gene; V was cut back by 2 bases and J by 9 bases.

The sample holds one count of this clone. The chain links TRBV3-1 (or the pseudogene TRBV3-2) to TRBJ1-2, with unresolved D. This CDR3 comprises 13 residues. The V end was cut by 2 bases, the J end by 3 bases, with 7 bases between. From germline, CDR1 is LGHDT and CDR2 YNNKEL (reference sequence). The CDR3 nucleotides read TGTGCCAGCAGCCAAAGTACCGACTATGGCTACACCTTC. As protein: CASSQSTDYGYTF.

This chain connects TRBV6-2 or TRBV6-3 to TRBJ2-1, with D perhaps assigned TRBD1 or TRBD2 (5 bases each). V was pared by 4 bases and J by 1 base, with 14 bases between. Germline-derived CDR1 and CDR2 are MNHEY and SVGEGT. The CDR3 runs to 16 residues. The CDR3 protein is CASSSSAGASYNEQFF. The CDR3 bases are TGTGCCAGCAGTTCCTCGGCCGGGGCATCCTACAATGAGCAGTTCTTC.

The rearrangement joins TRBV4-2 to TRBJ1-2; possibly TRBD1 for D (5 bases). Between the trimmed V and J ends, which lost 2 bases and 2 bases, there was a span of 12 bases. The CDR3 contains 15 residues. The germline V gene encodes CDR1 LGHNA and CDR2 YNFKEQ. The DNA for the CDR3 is TGTGCCAGCAGCCAACCTTTCGGGACCAACTATGGCTACACCTTC. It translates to CASSQPFGTNYGYTF.

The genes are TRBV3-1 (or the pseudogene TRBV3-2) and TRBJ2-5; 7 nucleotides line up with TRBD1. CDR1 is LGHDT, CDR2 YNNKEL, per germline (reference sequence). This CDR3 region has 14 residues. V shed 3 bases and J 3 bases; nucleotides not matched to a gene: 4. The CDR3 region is CASSQNTGEETQYF. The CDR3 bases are TGTGCCAGCAGCCAGAATACAGGGGAAGAGACCCAGTACTTC.

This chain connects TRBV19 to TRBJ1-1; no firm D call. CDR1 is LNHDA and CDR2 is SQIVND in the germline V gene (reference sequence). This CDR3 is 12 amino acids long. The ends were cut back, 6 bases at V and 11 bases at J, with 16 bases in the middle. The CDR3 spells CASSQSTLGAFF. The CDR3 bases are TGTGCCAGTAGCCAATCCACACTTGGGGCTTTCTTT.

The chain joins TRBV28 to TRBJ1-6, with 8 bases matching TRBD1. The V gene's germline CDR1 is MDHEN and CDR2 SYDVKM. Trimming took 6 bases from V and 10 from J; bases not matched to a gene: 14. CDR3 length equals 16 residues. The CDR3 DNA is TGTGCCAGCAGCCAAATCGACAGGGGACTAAGGTCACCCCTCCACTTT. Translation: CASSQIDRGLRSPLHF.

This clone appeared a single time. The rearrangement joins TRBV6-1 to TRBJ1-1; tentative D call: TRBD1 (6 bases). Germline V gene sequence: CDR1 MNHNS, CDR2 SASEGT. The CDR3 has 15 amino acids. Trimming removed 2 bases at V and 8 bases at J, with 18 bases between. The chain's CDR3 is CASSETGNRVLEAFF. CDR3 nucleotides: TGTGCCAGCAGTGAAACGGGCAACAGGGTATTGGAAGCTTTCTTT.

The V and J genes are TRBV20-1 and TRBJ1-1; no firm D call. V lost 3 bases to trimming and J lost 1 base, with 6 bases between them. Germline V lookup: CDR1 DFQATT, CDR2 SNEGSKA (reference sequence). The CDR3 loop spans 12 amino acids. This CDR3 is CSASAPNTEAFF. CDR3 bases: TGCAGTGCTAGTGCGCCGAACACTGAAGCTTTCTTT.

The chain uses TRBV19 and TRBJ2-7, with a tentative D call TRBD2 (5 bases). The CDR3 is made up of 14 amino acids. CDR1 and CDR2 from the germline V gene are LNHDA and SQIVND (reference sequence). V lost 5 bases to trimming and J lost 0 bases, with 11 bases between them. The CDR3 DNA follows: TGTGCCAGTAGTTTCGGGGTGACCTCCTACGAGCAGTACTTC. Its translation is CASSFGVTSYEQYF.

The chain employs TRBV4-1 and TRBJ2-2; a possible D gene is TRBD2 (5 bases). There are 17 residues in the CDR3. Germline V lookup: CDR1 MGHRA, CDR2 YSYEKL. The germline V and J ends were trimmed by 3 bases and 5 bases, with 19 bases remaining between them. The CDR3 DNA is TGCGCCAGCAGCCAGGGTGCGGGTGCCCTCGGGACCGGGGAGCTGTTTTTT. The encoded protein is CASSQGAGALGTGELFF.

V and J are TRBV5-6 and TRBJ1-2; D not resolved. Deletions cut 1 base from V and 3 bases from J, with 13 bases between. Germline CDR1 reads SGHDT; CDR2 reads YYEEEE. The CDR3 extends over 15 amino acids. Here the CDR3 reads CASSLLVGDYYGYTF. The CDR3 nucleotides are TGTGCCAGCAGCTTGCTGGTGGGCGACTACTATGGCTACACCTTC.

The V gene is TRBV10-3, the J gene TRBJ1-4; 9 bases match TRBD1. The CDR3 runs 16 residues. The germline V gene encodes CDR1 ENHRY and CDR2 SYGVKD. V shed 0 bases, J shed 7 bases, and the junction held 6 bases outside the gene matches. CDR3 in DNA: TGTGCCATCAGTGAGTCGCCCTCGGGACAGGGTGAAAAACTGTTTTTT. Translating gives CAISESPSGQGEKLFF.

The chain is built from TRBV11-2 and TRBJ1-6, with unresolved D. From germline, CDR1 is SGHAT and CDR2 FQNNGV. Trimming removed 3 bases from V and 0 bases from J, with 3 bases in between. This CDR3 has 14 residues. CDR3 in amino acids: CASSLSSYNSPLHF. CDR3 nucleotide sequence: TGTGCCAGCAGCTTGAGCTCCTATAATTCACCCCTCCACTTT.

Here the CDR3 reads CASSQDAAGGAAGELFF. The CDR3 region has the DNA TGTGCCAGCAGCCAAGATGCAGCGGGGGGGGCCGCCGGGGAGCTGTTTTTT. The V gene is TRBV4-2, the J gene TRBJ2-2; 10 bases match TRBD2. V shed 0 bases and J 6 bases; nucleotides not matched to a gene: 7. CDR3 length: 17 amino acids. CDR1 LGHNA and CDR2 YNFKEQ come from the germline V gene.

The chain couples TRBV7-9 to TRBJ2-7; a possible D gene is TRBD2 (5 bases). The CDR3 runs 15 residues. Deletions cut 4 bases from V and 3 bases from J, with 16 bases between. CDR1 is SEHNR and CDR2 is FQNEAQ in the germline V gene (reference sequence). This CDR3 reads CASSSGNLALYEQYF. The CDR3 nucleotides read TGTGCCAGCAGCTCCGGGAACTTGGCTCTCTACGAGCAGTACTTC.